These 29 T cell receptor beta chains came from one sample sequenced in a study of fetal regulatory T cell absence and autoimmunity. Sequencing used immunoSEQ multiplex PCR; TCRdb keeps in-frame clones, though not all of them. The table includes approximately 94,000 clones, about 78% detected once. The sample consisted of pancreas tissue. Source of these receptors: a male donor with IPEX syndrome.

This chain joins TRBV7-5 and TRBJ2-1; whether TRBD2, the table's D call, matches the DNA was not checked. TRBV7-5 is classified as a pseudogene. This CDR3 contains 17 residues. The CDR3 region has the DNA TGTGTCAGAAGCCCCCAAAGCCGGGAGGGCTCCTACAATGAGCAGTTCTTC. Protein sequence: CVRSPQSREGSYNEQFF.

This clone was detected a few times. This chain links TRBV7-9 with TRBJ2-3; D not certain. V lost 3 bases to trimming and J lost 2 bases, with 0 bases between them. The CDR3 length is 11 residues. CDR1 and CDR2 from the germline V gene are SEHNR and FQNEAQ (reference sequence). The CDR3 sequence is CASSFTDTQYF. CDR3 DNA sequence: TGTGCCAGCAGCTTCACAGATACGCAGTATTTT.

The chain has TRBV10-1 and TRBJ2-1; no firm D call. CDR3 size: 14 residues. V lost 2 bases and J lost 1, with 6 bases in between. Germline V gene lookup returns CDR1 WNHNN and CDR2 SYGVQD (reference sequence). The CDR3 sequence is CASSETESYNEQFF. The CDR3 region has the DNA TGCGCCAGCAGTGAGACTGAATCCTACAATGAGCAGTTCTTC.

The chain couples TRBV14 to TRBJ2-7; D perhaps matches TRBD2 (5 bases). The CDR3 loop spans 16 amino acids. Trimming shortened V by 0 bases and J by 2 bases, and 14 bases separated the two germline ends. Germline-derived CDR1 and CDR2 are SGHDN and FVKESK. The CDR3 region is CASSQDFPSGTYEQYF. In DNA form, the CDR3 reads TGTGCCAGCAGCCAAGATTTCCCGAGCGGTACCTACGAGCAGTACTTC. The variable domain in full, with the rest retrieved from reference TRBV14 and TRBJ2-7, is EAGVTQFPSHSVIEKGQTVTLRCDPISGHDNLYWYRRVMGKEIKFLLHFVKESKQDESGMPNNRFLAERTGGTYSTLKVQPAELEDSGVYFCASSQDFPSGTYEQYFGPGTRLTVT.

CDR3 bases: TGTGCCAGCAGCTCCACTAGCGGGAGCTCCTACGAGCAGTACTTC. Translation: CASSSTSGSSYEQYF. J is TRBJ2-7 and V is TRBV11-1; 11 bases line up with TRBD2. This CDR3 is built from 15 residues. Germline lookup yields CDR1 SGHAT and CDR2 FQDESV (reference sequence). With 4 bases clipped from V and 0 bases from J, the junction kept 2 bases outside the gene matches.

The chain couples TRBV5-1 to TRBJ1-3; a weak D match, TRBD1 (5 bases). The CDR3 is made up of 15 amino acids. Germline CDR1 SGHRS, CDR2 YFSETQ. Trimming removed 0 bases from V and 5 bases from J, with 12 bases in between. Here the CDR3 reads CASSLEGQGRNTIYF. CDR3 nucleotides: TGCGCCAGCAGCTTGGAAGGGCAGGGCAGAAACACCATATATTTT. Using reference TRBV5-1 and TRBJ1-3 for the parts outside the CDR3, the full variable domain is KAGVTQTPRYLIKTRGQQVTLSCSPISGHRSVSWYQQTPGQGLQFLFEYFSETQRNKGNFPGRFSGRQFSNSRSEMNVSTLELGDSALYLCASSLEGQGRNTIYFGEGSWLTVV.

V usage is TRBV5-1 and J usage is TRBJ2-7; possible D gene TRBD2, 6 bases. The ends were cut back, 4 bases at V and 3 bases at J, with 8 bases in the middle. The CDR3 runs to 12 residues. CDR1 is SGHRS, CDR2 YFSETQ, per germline. CDR3 sequence reads: CASSGGNYEQYF. CDR3 sequence (DNA): TGCGCCAGCAGCGGGGGGAACTACGAGCAGTACTTC.

J is TRBJ2-7 and V is TRBV6-5; 7 nucleotides match TRBD2. V lost 5 bases and J lost 2; bases outside the gene matches: 9. This CDR3 region has 15 residues. The germline V gene has CDR1 MNHEY and CDR2 SVGAGI. The CDR3 is CASSKLAVGPYEQYF. CDR3 in DNA: TGTGCCAGCAGTAAGCTAGCGGTGGGTCCCTACGAGCAGTACTTC.

J is TRBJ2-3 and V is TRBV4-1, with TRBD2 matching over 10 bases. This CDR3 region has 15 residues. Germline V gives CDR1 MGHRA, CDR2 YSYEKL. J was trimmed by 4 bases and V by 1 base; bases with no gene match: 2. For the CDR3, the DNA is TGCGCCAGCAGCCAAGGAGCGGGAGGGCCAGATACGCAGTATTTT. The encoded protein is CASSQGAGGPDTQYF.

The rearrangement uses TRBV27 and TRBJ2-1, with 14 bases fitting TRBD2. Germline assignment: CDR1 MNHEY and CDR2 SMNVEV (reference sequence). This CDR3 is 16 amino acids long. J lost 5 bases, V lost 8 bases, and 8 bases had no gene match. The CDR3 sequence: CASQTSGGGPHNEQFF. The CDR3 bases are TGTGCCAGCCAGACTAGCGGGGGGGGCCCCCACAATGAGCAGTTCTTC.

This clone was seen a handful of times. The chain combines TRBV30 with TRBJ1-1; tentative D call: TRBD1 (6 bases). The CDR3 spans 14 residues. V lost 4 bases and J 6 bases, leaving 18 bases between the germline ends. CDR1 and CDR2 from the germline V gene are GTSNPN and SVGIG (reference sequence). The CDR3: CAWTSGQGWAEAFF. The CDR3 nucleotides are TGTGCCTGGACCAGTGGGCAGGGGTGGGCTGAAGCTTTCTTT.

The chain employs TRBV5-1 and TRBJ2-1; D unresolved. Trimming removed 0 bases from V and 8 bases from J, with 9 bases in between. Looked up from germline, CDR1 is SGHRS and CDR2 is YFSETQ. The CDR3 is 13 residues long. CDR3 in DNA: TGCGCCAGCAGCTTGGGGCCCGGGTATGAGCAGTTCTTC. Amino acids: CASSLGPGYEQFF.

This clone was detected only a few times. The rearrangement joins TRBV27 to TRBJ1-5; D unresolved. Germline assignment: CDR1 MNHEY and CDR2 SMNVEV (reference sequence). V dropped 0 bases and J dropped 5 bases, with 5 bases sitting between them. CDR3 length equals 13 residues. The CDR3 DNA is TGTGCCAGCAGTTTATCGAGATATCAGCCCCAGCATTTT. Protein product: CASSLSRYQPQHF.

This chain connects TRBV4-3 to TRBJ1-1; possibly TRBD1 for D (5 bases). The CDR3 is made up of 17 amino acids. V gave up 1 base and J gave up 0 bases, with 15 bases separating them. In germline, CDR1 is LGHNA, CDR2 YSLEER. CDR3 sequence: CASSQAYRGSVNTEAFF. For the CDR3, the DNA is TGCGCCAGCAGCCAAGCTTATAGGGGCAGTGTGAACACTGAAGCTTTCTTT.

The chain is built from TRBV11-3 and TRBJ1-2; possibly TRBD1 for D (6 bases). The CDR3 runs to 14 residues. CDR1 and CDR2 (germline): SGHNT, YENEEA. V was cut by 1 base and J by 7 bases, with 13 bases left in between. The CDR3 loop reads CASSLGTAPSGYTF. CDR3 nucleotides: TGTGCCAGCAGCTTAGGGACAGCCCCGAGTGGCTACACCTTC.

V and J are TRBV5-4 and TRBJ2-1; 8 bases map to TRBD2. The CDR3 runs to 14 residues. Per germline, CDR1 SGHNT and CDR2 YYREEE (reference sequence). V gave up 0 bases and J gave up 9 bases; unmatched junction bases: 5. The CDR3 loop reads CASSLAGTSSEQFF. DNA for the CDR3: TGTGCCAGCAGCTTGGCCGGGACTAGTAGTGAGCAGTTCTTC.

V is TRBV27 and J is TRBJ2-3; 9 bases are a match to TRBD1. The V and J ends lost 5 bases and 2 bases, in that order; junction bases with no gene match: 5. CDR1 is MNHEY, CDR2 SMNVEV, per germline (reference sequence). CDR3 size: 15 residues. The CDR3 bases are TGTGCCAGCAGTACCCGGGACAGGGCCACAGATACGCAGTATTTT. Translated: CASSTRDRATDTQYF.

The chain is built from TRBV5-1 and TRBJ2-1, with 15 bases matching TRBD2. With V trimmed by 4 bases and J by 0 bases, 11 bases remained unmatched. In germline, CDR1 is SGHRS, CDR2 YFSETQ. The CDR3 sequence is 20 residues long. CDR3 protein: CASSLGLAGGPALSYNEQFF. Here the CDR3 DNA reads TGCGCCAGCAGCCTGGGACTAGCGGGAGGTCCCGCCCTCTCCTACAATGAGCAGTTCTTC.

The chain uses TRBV4-1 and TRBJ1-2; 10 nucleotides line up with TRBD1. The CDR3 runs 15 residues. CDR1 and CDR2 (germline): MGHRA, YSYEKL. Trimming removed 0 bases from V and 14 bases from J; junction bases left unmatched: 12. The CDR3 bases are TGCGCCAGCAGCCAAGATCTGAGACAGGGGGCGGTCAGGACCTTC. Protein sequence: CASSQDLRQGAVRTF.

The chain is built from TRBV2 and TRBJ2-7; tentatively, D is TRBD2 (6 bases). This CDR3 has 14 amino acids. With 7 bases removed from V and 2 bases from J, the gap between germline ends came to 15 bases. Looked up from germline, CDR1 is SNHLY and CDR2 is FYNNEI. CDR3 region: CASMGERAPYEQYF. The CDR3 DNA reads TGTGCCAGCATGGGAGAGCGGGCTCCCTACGAGCAGTACTTC.

The chain carries TRBV6-5 and TRBJ1-1; D may be TRBD1 (6 bases). Germline CDR1 and CDR2: MNHEY and SVGAGI. V was trimmed by 5 bases and J by 3 bases, leaving 16 bases between them. The length of the CDR3 is 15 residues. CDR3 in amino acids: CASSLQGFGHTEAFF. In nucleotides, the CDR3 is TGTGCCAGCAGTCTACAGGGTTTTGGACACACTGAAGCTTTCTTT.

There are a few counts of this clone. The genes are TRBV10-3 and TRBJ1-1; perhaps TRBD1 as D (5 bases). V was pared by 6 bases and J by 3 bases, with 17 bases between. The length of the CDR3 is 15 residues. Germline CDR1 and CDR2: ENHRY and SYGVKD. This chain's CDR3 is CAISSKTVGDTEAFF. CDR3 coding DNA: TGTGCCATCAGCTCGAAGACAGTGGGGGACACTGAAGCTTTCTTT.

The count of this clone is one. For the CDR3, the DNA is TGCGCCAGCAGCCTTGAGGTCCAAGAGACCCAGTACTTC. Translated: CASSLEVQETQYF. The chain is built from TRBV4-1 and TRBJ2-5; no reliable D call. The CDR3 consists of 13 residues. CDR1 MGHRA and CDR2 YSYEKL come from the germline V gene. Trimming left V 4 bases short and J 1 base short, with 7 bases between.

V gene TRBV5-4 combines with J gene TRBJ2-5; D call uncertain. The CDR3 is 14 residues long. Per germline, CDR1 SGHNT and CDR2 YYREEE (reference sequence). V was pared by 2 bases and J by 0 bases, with 8 bases between. The CDR3 spells CASSFQRYQETQYF. In DNA form, the CDR3 reads TGTGCCAGCAGCTTCCAAAGGTACCAAGAGACCCAGTACTTC.

The V gene is TRBV27, the J gene TRBJ1-5; D may be TRBD1 (5 bases). The germline V gene encodes CDR1 MNHEY and CDR2 SMNVEV (reference sequence). The CDR3 runs 15 residues. Trimming took 9 bases from V and 2 from J, leaving 17 bases between them. CDR3 DNA sequence: TGTGCCAGACCGGGACCCATGAAGGGCAATCAGCCCCAGCATTTT. Encoded protein: CARPGPMKGNQPQHF.

This clone was picked up a small number of times. This chain uses TRBV5-4 with TRBJ1-1, with D perhaps matching TRBD1 (5 bases). With 1 base removed from V and 1 base from J, the gap between germline ends came to 8 bases. Germline V gene sequence: CDR1 SGHNT, CDR2 YYREEE (reference sequence). The CDR3 length is 14 residues. The CDR3 DNA sequence: TGTGCCAGCAGCTTGTGGGGGGGGAACACTGAAGCTTTCTTT. Residues: CASSLWGGNTEAFF.

This clone was observed once. The chain recombines TRBV27 with TRBJ1-2; D is unresolved. Germline CDR1 MNHEY, CDR2 SMNVEV (reference sequence). V gave up 3 bases and J gave up 0 bases, with 20 bases separating them. The CDR3 consists of 18 residues. In DNA, the CDR3 is TGTGCCAGCAGTTTTCAGTTTAGAGCACCCGGTACTAACTATGGCTACACCTTC. Protein sequence: CASSFQFRAPGTNYGYTF.

The genes are TRBV7-9 and TRBJ2-2; a weak D match, TRBD2 (6 bases). Germline assignment: CDR1 SEHNR and CDR2 FQNEAQ (reference sequence). Trimming removed 2 bases at V and 6 bases at J, with 13 bases between. This CDR3 has 15 residues. CDR3 DNA: TGTGCCAGCAGCTTAACGCTAGGGAGGTCCGGGGAGCTGTTTTTT. This gives the protein CASSLTLGRSGELFF.

The chain uses TRBV6-1 and TRBJ2-3, with D perhaps matching TRBD2 (6 bases). The V end lost 3 bases, the J end lost 2 bases, and 15 bases lay between the germline ends. This CDR3 has 16 amino acids. From germline, CDR1 is MNHNS and CDR2 SASEGT. The CDR3 sequence is CASSEYWLASTDTQYF. The CDR3 DNA reads as TGTGCCAGCAGTGAGTATTGGCTAGCGTCCACAGATACGCAGTATTTT.